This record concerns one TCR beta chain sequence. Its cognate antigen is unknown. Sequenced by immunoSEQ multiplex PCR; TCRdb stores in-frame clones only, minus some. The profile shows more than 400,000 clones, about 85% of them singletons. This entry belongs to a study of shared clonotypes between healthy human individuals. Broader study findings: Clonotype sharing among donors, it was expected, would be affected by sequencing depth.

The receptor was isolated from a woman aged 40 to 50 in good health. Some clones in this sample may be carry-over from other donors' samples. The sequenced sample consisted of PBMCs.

The CDR3 nucleotides read TGTGCCAGCAGTTACTCGGGGGAGAGCAATCAGCCCCAGCATTTT. Protein product: CASSYSGESNQPQHF. V gene TRBV6-5 combines with J gene TRBJ1-5, with a weak D call TRBD1 (5 bases). The CDR3 has 15 residues. Trimming cost V 0 bases and J 1 base, with 7 bases left between them. Germline assignment: CDR1 MNHEY and CDR2 SVGAGI.